This TCR beta chain was documented in a study of cytomegalovirus exposure and HLA in healthy donors. Researchers ran the PCR with 60 Vbeta and 13 Jbeta primers. Libraries were prepared by immunoSEQ multiplex PCR; TCRdb keeps only in-frame clonotypes and omits some of them. The sample yields 140,000 to 150,000 clones, around 75% seen once. This clone appeared a few times. Germline CDR1 reads MNHNY; CDR2 reads SVGAGI (reference sequence). The length of the CDR3 is 15 residues. V gave up 2 bases and J gave up 7 bases; unmatched junction bases: 11. The receptor comes from a man under 40 in good health and CMV-seronegative. The chain combines TRBV6-6 with TRBJ2-7, with 7 bases fitting TRBD2. The specimen was PBMCs. Here the CDR3 reads CASSYLPSGAGEQYF. The CDR3 DNA sequence: TGTGCCAGCAGTTACCTCCCGAGCGGGGCGGGGGAGCAGTACTTC.